This T cell receptor beta chain is drawn from a study of T-cell reconstitution after alpha-beta-depleted transplantation in children. Construction of the TCRbeta library involved unique molecular identifiers. MiXCR was run by TCRdb on the PCR reads, yielding one entry per CDR3 protein. The sample records about 500,000 distinct CDR3 sequences, 30% to 35% being singletons. The CDR3 totals 14 residues. CDR1 and CDR2 from the germline V gene are SGHTA and FQGNSA. V gave up 5 bases and J gave up 2 bases, with 12 bases separating them. This clonotype was seen a few times. The source is a human donor who donated a stem cell graft to a child with aplastic anemia. This chain joins TRBV7-2 and TRBJ2-5; tentatively, D is TRBD2 (6 bases). The input for sequencing was PBMCs from the stem cell graft donor, taken from the stem cell graft. CDR3 amino acids: CASSLSGPQETQYF. In nucleotides, the CDR3 is TGTGCCAGCAGCCTCAGCGGGCCACAAGAGACCCAGTACTTC. Using reference TRBV7-2 and TRBJ2-5 for the parts outside the CDR3, the full variable domain is GAGVSQSPSNKVTEKGKDVELRCDPISGHTALYWYRQSLGQGLEFLIYFQGNSAPDKSGLPSDRFSAERTGGSVSTLTIQRTQQEDSAVYLCASSLSGPQETQYFGPGTRLLVL.